This T cell receptor beta chain was sequenced during a study of shared T cell receptors in the human thymus. V shed 6 bases, J shed 4 bases, and the junction held 13 bases outside the gene matches. Per germline, CDR1 MDHEN and CDR2 SYDVKM. There are 17 residues in the CDR3. This table comes from immunoSEQ multiplex PCR, and its TCRdb copy is limited to in-frame clones, with some not included. The table records 650,000 to 950,000 clones, 80% to 90% of them present only once. Separately, the same data were catalogued under a study of human thymus T cells. As that study records: Thymic material originated from resections removed in the course of corrective heart surgery. Thymic repertoires of unrelated individuals were reported in related research to overlap highly.

The chain is built from TRBV28 and TRBJ2-5, with 11 positions matching TRBD2. The TCR sequence derives from a girl less than two years old with a congenital heart defect. The sample was thymocytes. Written as DNA, the CDR3 is TGTGCCAGCAGGCTAGCGGGGGGCCCTCTTTTAGCAGAGACCCAGTACTTC. Amino acid sequence: CASRLAGGPLLAETQYF.